The clone carrying this T cell receptor beta chain was detected only a few times. Its specificity is unknown. cDNA libraries for TCR beta contained unique molecular identifiers. One entry per CDR3 protein, called by TCRdb with MiXCR from the PCR reads. The table records about 430,000 distinct CDR3 sequences, roughly 40% of them present only once. CDR1 LGHDT and CDR2 YNNKEL come from the germline V gene (reference sequence). This CDR3 is built from 19 residues. The V end lost 2 bases, the J end lost 6 bases, and 28 bases lay between the germline ends. This specimen comes from a study of post-analysis software for immune sequencing data. Study conclusions and caveats: TRBV5-6, TRBV5-1 and TRBV20-1 were among 4 or 5 TRBV segments more frequent in patients than controls.

Material: blood. This clonotype was obtained from a girl aged 2-10 years with multiple sclerosis. The chain links TRBV3-1 to TRBJ1-2; a weak D match, TRBD1 (6 bases). The CDR3 DNA follows: TGTGCCAGCAGCCAAACCGAGGGACAACGCTTTGGAGGTTTGAATGGCTACACCTTC. It encodes CASSQTEGQRFGGLNGYTF.